Each of the 28 T cell receptor beta chains below was sequenced from the same sample in a study of T cells in Graves' hyperthyroidism and ophthalmopathy. What was amplified from RNA transcripts were TCR beta CDR3 regions. Carried out on the TCR CDR3, a first-round RT-PCR used the HTBI primer set. TCRdb independently ran MiXCR on the multiplex PCR reads; one entry per CDR3 protein. The sample consists of about 59,000 distinct CDR3 sequences, under 70% of them appearing once. The sample consisted of blood. Every receptor here comes from a woman aged 55-69 years with Graves' ophthalmopathy.

This clonotype was detected ten times or more. This chain connects TRBV20-1 to TRBJ1-3, with TRBD1 identical over 7 bases. After removal of 3 bases from V and 4 bases from J, the junction contained 9 bases not matched to a gene. The CDR3 is 15 amino acids. The V gene's germline CDR1 is DFQATT and CDR2 SNEGSKA (reference sequence). CDR3 amino acids: CSARSGTVAGNTIYF. CDR3 DNA sequence: TGCAGTGCTAGGTCAGGGACAGTAGCCGGAAACACCATATATTTT.

This clonotype was counted ten times or more. The J gene is TRBJ2-7, the V gene TRBV6-5, with a tentative D call TRBD2 (6 bases). Germline V CDR1 and CDR2: MNHEY, SVGAGI. Between the trimmed V and J ends, which lost 0 bases and 6 bases, there was a span of 21 bases. The CDR3 consists of 17 residues. This chain's CDR3 is CASSYSISPTSIAEQYF. The CDR3, as DNA: TGTGCCAGCAGTTACTCGATTTCCCCGACTAGTATAGCCGAGCAGTACTTC.

For this clonotype: Compared with germline, one end of the junction differs, possibly owing to a read error. This chain links TRBV15 with TRBJ1-5; D gene ambiguous. Germline V gives CDR1 LNHNV, CDR2 YYDKDF (reference sequence). CDR3 length: 13 residues. CDR3: CSTNKEANQPQHF. As DNA, the CDR3 is TGCTCCACCAACAAAGAAGCCAATCAGCCCCAGCATTTT.

This clonotype has at least ten counts. This chain uses TRBV7-9 with TRBJ2-5; D is possibly TRBD1 (6 bases). The CDR3 runs to 16 residues. Per germline, CDR1 SEHNR and CDR2 FQNEAQ (reference sequence). The V end was cut by 3 bases, the J end by 1 base, with 15 bases between. The CDR3 nucleotides are TGTGCCAGCAGCTTCCAGCAGGGGCCATCCCAAGAGACCCAGTACTTC. Translated: CASSFQQGPSQETQYF.

The rearrangement links TRBV7-2 to TRBJ2-7, with D possibly matching TRBD1 (5 bases). Trimming took off 5 bases at V and 5 bases at J, with 22 bases between the two ends. Germline loops: CDR1 SGHTA, CDR2 FQGNSA. CDR3 length equals 16 residues. CDR3 DNA sequence: TGTGCCAGCAGCCCGGGTGGGGCGCGAAGAAGTCACGAGCAGTACTTC. Translated: CASSPGGARRSHEQYF.

At least ten counts were recorded for this clonotype. The chain couples TRBV7-3 to TRBJ2-5; D is possibly TRBD1 or TRBD2 (5 bases each). Germline lookup yields CDR1 SGHTA and CDR2 FQGTGA. CDR3 length equals 14 residues. The V end was cut by 5 bases, the J end by 5 bases, with 15 bases between. As DNA, the CDR3 is TGTGCCAGCAGCCCCTCCGGGGCTCGGGAGACCCAGTACTTC. Translating gives CASSPSGARETQYF.

The chain carries TRBV7-2 and TRBJ2-1; 15 nucleotides align to TRBD2. The CDR3 extends over 16 amino acids. Losses at the gene ends were 5 bases for V and 5 bases for J; bases not matched to a gene: 4. Germline CDR1 reads SGHTA; CDR2 reads FQGNSA. CDR3 protein: CASSPGLAGGNNEQFF. CDR3 nucleotide sequence: TGTGCCAGCAGCCCGGGACTAGCGGGGGGAAACAATGAGCAGTTCTTC. The full variable domain, rest sourced from reference TRBV7-2 and TRBJ2-1, is GAGVSQSPSNKVTEKGKDVELRCDPISGHTALYWYRQSLGQGLEFLIYFQGNSAPDKSGLPSDRFSAERTGGSVSTLTIQRTQQEDSAVYLCASSPGLAGGNNEQFFGPGTRLTVL.

This clonotype was found many times. The CDR3 protein is CASSSGTGELQPQHF. The CDR3 DNA follows: TGTGCCAGCAGTTCCGGGACAGGGGAACTTCAGCCCCAGCATTTT. The chain is built from TRBV5-6 and TRBJ1-5, with TRBD1 matching over 10 bases. Germline values: CDR1 SGHDT, CDR2 YYEEEE. The CDR3 contains 15 residues. Trimming at V came to 5 bases and at J to 6 bases, leaving 8 bases not matched to a gene. The variable domain in full, completed from reference TRBV5-6 and TRBJ1-5, reads DAGVTQSPTHLIKTRGQQVTLRCSPKSGHDTVSWYQQALGQGPQFIFQYYEEEERQRGNFPDRFSGHQFPNYSSELNVNALLLGDSALYLCASSSGTGELQPQHFGDGTRLSIL.

The CDR3 DNA is TGTGCCAGCAGTGCGGGACAGGGGGTTAGAGAAGGACTGTTTTTT. Its translation is CASSAGQGVREGLFF. The V call is TRBV12-3 or TRBV12-4, the J call TRBJ1-4; 11 nucleotides align to TRBD1. Trimming removed 5 bases from V and 13 bases from J; junction bases left unmatched: 12. CDR3 size: 15 residues.

This clonotype is a singleton in its sample. The junction does not match germline at one end; this may be a read error. J is TRBJ2-2 and V is TRBV7-2; D ambiguous. This CDR3 comprises 14 residues. Germline V gene sequence: CDR1 SGHTA, CDR2 FQGNSA. The CDR3 loop reads CGSSLLWNNGELFF. CDR3 DNA: TGTGGCAGCAGCCTACTCTGGAATAACGGGGAGCTGTTTTTT.

The chain combines TRBV9 with TRBJ2-3; 11 nucleotides agree with TRBD1. The V and J ends lost 3 bases and 11 bases, in that order; junction bases with no gene match: 11. The CDR3 sequence is 15 residues long. The germline V gene has CDR1 SGDLS and CDR2 YYNGEE. For the CDR3, the DNA is TGTGCCAGCAGCGGGACAGGGGGCTCCCACAATGAGCAGTATTTT. The encoded protein is CASSGTGGSHNEQYF.

This rearrangement joins TRBV24-1 to TRBJ2-4, with D maybe TRBD1 (5 bases). Germline loops: CDR1 KGHDR, CDR2 SFDVKD. This CDR3 has 15 amino acids. With 4 bases removed from V and 2 bases from J, the gap between germline ends came to 11 bases. DNA for the CDR3: TGTGCCACCAGTGAAACGCAGGGAACCAAAAACATTCAGTACTTC. This codes for CATSETQGTKNIQYF.

This clonotype came up many times. This chain links TRBV20-1 with TRBJ2-5; D is possibly TRBD1 (5 bases). Germline CDR1 reads DFQATT; CDR2 reads SNEGSKA (reference sequence). V lost 5 bases to trimming and J lost 0 bases, with 16 bases between them. The CDR3 contains 15 residues. The CDR3 DNA sequence: TGCAGTGCTGTAAAAGGGGTCGGGTACCAAGAGACCCAGTACTTC. Translation gives CSAVKGVGYQETQYF.

This clonotype is labeled medium-sized (0.01 to 0.1%). V usage is TRBV20-1 and J usage is TRBJ2-7, with D uncertain. V was clipped by 3 bases and J by 3 bases, with 6 bases between them. Germline CDR1 DFQATT, CDR2 SNEGSKA (reference sequence). The CDR3 is made up of 11 amino acids. The CDR3 nucleotides are TGCAGTGCTAGTTTCGACTACGAGCAGTACTTC. It codes for CSASFDYEQYF.

At least ten counts were recorded for this clonotype. This chain joins TRBV5-5 and TRBJ2-5, with TRBD2 matching 8 bases. This CDR3 is 16 amino acids long. Germline CDR1 reads SGHKS; CDR2 reads YYEKEE (reference sequence). V was pared by 0 bases and J by 4 bases, with 8 bases of the junction left unmatched. Here the CDR3 DNA reads TGTGCCAGCAGCTTGGCGGAGACTAGCGTACTAGAGACCCAGTACTTC. Amino acid sequence: CASSLAETSVLETQYF.

V gene TRBV30 combines with J gene TRBJ2-1; 8 nucleotides align to TRBD1. The CDR3 covers 15 residues. Germline V CDR1 and CDR2: GTSNPN, SVGIG (reference sequence). The V gene end was trimmed by 2 bases and the J gene end by 4 bases; junction bases not matched to a gene: 7. The CDR3, as DNA: TGTGCCTGGAGTACTGGGACAGGTCAATACAATGAGCAGTTCTTC. Amino acids: CAWSTGTGQYNEQFF.

Concerning this clonotype itself: Germline and junction disagree at one end, which may indicate a read error. The chain links TRBV4-3 to TRBJ1-2; no clear D. CDR1 LGHNA and CDR2 YSLEER come from the germline V gene. The CDR3 loop spans 16 amino acids. The CDR3 nucleotides are TGCACCAGCAGCCAAGATACGGGCAGACTTTTATATGGCTACACCTTC. This sequence encodes CTSSQDTGRLLYGYTF.

This clonotype was seen once. The gene calls are TRBV4-1 and TRBJ1-2, with a weak D call TRBD1 (6 bases). V was pared by 1 base and J by 4 bases, with 10 bases between. The CDR3 length is 14 residues. Germline CDR1 and CDR2: MGHRA and YSYEKL. CDR3 protein: CASSQAGAGYGYTF. The CDR3 DNA is TGCGCCAGCAGCCAAGCAGGGGCGGGCTATGGCTACACCTTC.

This clonotype appeared a single time. This chain joins TRBV7-3 and TRBJ2-7; TRBD2 aligns across 11 bases. V shed 4 bases and J 6 bases; nucleotides not matched to a gene: 2. Per germline, CDR1 SGHTA and CDR2 FQGTGA. This CDR3 has 13 amino acids. The CDR3 region is CASSSSGGREQYF. In DNA form, the CDR3 reads TGTGCCAGCAGCTCTAGCGGGGGGCGCGAGCAGTACTTC.

The CDR3, as DNA: TGTGCCAGCAGCATCACTGGGACTAGCGGGGATACGATATCCTACGAGCAGTACTTC. Translated: CASSITGTSGDTISYEQYF. The chain carries TRBV7-3 and TRBJ2-7; 13 bases agree with TRBD2. This CDR3 has 19 residues. Germline V gene lookup returns CDR1 SGHTA and CDR2 FQGTGA. V trimming: 5 bases; J trimming: 1 base; junction bases outside the gene matches: 14.

This clonotype was counted a single time. The chain joins TRBV10-3 to TRBJ2-5; 10 bases map to TRBD1. The germline V gene has CDR1 ENHRY and CDR2 SYGVKD. The CDR3 has 18 residues. J gave up 2 bases and V 3 bases, and 12 bases lay outside the gene matches. CDR3 nucleotide sequence: TGTGCCATCAGTGACCGCGGACAGGGGGGAAGAGGGCAAGAGACCCAGTACTTC. Its translation: CAISDRGQGGRGQETQYF.

This clonotype was detected ten times or more. This chain connects TRBV28 to TRBJ2-2; 12 bases agree with TRBD2. Germline V lookup: CDR1 MDHEN, CDR2 SYDVKM. This CDR3 is built from 15 residues. J gave up 6 bases and V 6 bases, and 5 bases lay outside the gene matches. The CDR3 here is CASRMTSGRAGELFF. The CDR3 region has the DNA TGTGCCAGCAGGATGACTAGCGGGAGAGCCGGGGAGCTGTTTTTT.

There are many counts of this clonotype. The chain is built from TRBV28 and TRBJ2-5; D perhaps matches TRBD1 (5 bases). Germline V CDR1 and CDR2: MDHEN, SYDVKM. The CDR3 has 12 amino acids. Deletions cut 7 bases from V and 5 bases from J, with 11 bases between. The CDR3 spells CASNVGRETQYF. The CDR3 nucleotides read TGTGCCAGCAATGTGGGGCGGGAGACCCAGTACTTC.

This clonotype was seen at least ten times. The chain uses TRBV7-9 and TRBJ2-7; 7 bases match TRBD1. Trimming at V came to 4 bases and at J to 10 bases, leaving 4 bases not matched to a gene. CDR1 is SEHNR, CDR2 FQNEAQ, per germline (reference sequence). The CDR3 covers 11 residues. CDR3 loop: CASSSRDSQYF. In DNA, the CDR3 is TGTGCCAGCAGCTCCCGGGACAGTCAGTACTTC.

CDR3 loop: CSVETDPNTEAFF. CDR3 nucleotides: TGCAGCGTTGAGACAGATCCGAACACTGAAGCTTTCTTT. The genes are TRBV29-1 and TRBJ1-1, with D maybe TRBD1 (5 bases). Germline-derived CDR1 and CDR2 are SQVTM and ANQGSEA. The CDR3 loop spans 13 amino acids. Trimming removed 3 bases at V and 1 base at J, with 9 bases between.

This clonotype has ten or more counts. The chain couples TRBV3-1 to TRBJ2-5; a possible D gene is TRBD2 (6 bases). The CDR3 is 16 amino acids. Trimming stripped 1 base from V and 2 bases from J, with 14 bases between. The germline gives CDR1 LGHDT, CDR2 YNNKEL (reference sequence). CDR3 coding DNA: TGTGCCAGCAGCCAAGGGGGACTTGGCGGACAAGAGACCCAGTACTTC. It yields the protein CASSQGGLGGQETQYF.

A word on this clonotype: A read error is likely, as this CDR3 ends without the conserved phenylalanine or tryptophan. It is unclear where the CDR3 begins or ends on the DNA, so no DNA is shown, and the CDR3 is as TCRdb lists it. The V and J genes are TRBV19 and TRBJ1-1; TRBD1 is the table's D call and was not checked against the DNA. Germline loops: CDR1 LNHDA, CDR2 SQIVND (reference sequence). The CDR3 comprises 8 residues, both ends counted. The CDR3 loop is CASKIGAD.

In this sample, this clonotype turned up many times. V and J are TRBV11-3 and TRBJ1-1; D is unresolved. CDR1 SGHNT and CDR2 YENEEA come from the germline V gene. This CDR3 comprises 13 residues. The V end lost 3 bases, the J end lost 1 base, and 6 bases lay between the germline ends. Written as DNA, the CDR3 is TGTGCCAGCAGCTTGAGGGAGAACACTGAAGCTTTCTTT. It translates to CASSLRENTEAFF.